Listed below are T cell receptor beta chains from one sample, sequenced in a study of T cells after yellow fever vaccination. From the 5' RACE reads, TCRdb called clonotypes with MiXCR, one entry per CDR3 protein. The sample contains just under 600,000 distinct CDR3 sequences, 13% of which appear only once. The input for sequencing was PBMCs, taken on the day of the yellow fever booster vaccination. The receptors originated from a man aged 25-40 years who received the YFV17D yellow fever vaccine. The CDR3 runs from the conserved cysteine through the conserved F or W. The D gene is left open where the match is weak. Expanded clones get a size class; other rows say once, few or many, or leave the size out.

TGCAGCGTTGAAAATCCGGTCCGGACTAGCGGAAGCACAGATACGCAGTATTTT	CSVENPVRTSGSTDTQYF	TRBD2	TRBJ2-3	TRBV29-1	many
TGTGCCAGCAGACCCGGATCCACCGGGGAGCTGTTTTTT	CASRPGSTGELFF	-	TRBJ2-2	TRBV12-3/TRBV12-4	-
TGTGCCAGCAGCCAAGCTCACGAGACCCAGTACTTC	CASSQAHETQYF	-	TRBJ2-5	TRBV14	many
TGTGCCAGCAGTGCCGTCGCCGCCACTGGGCTAGCGCGGGCCGGGGAGCTGTTTTTT	CASSAVAATGLARAGELFF	-	TRBJ2-2	TRBV12-3/TRBV12-4	-
TGTGCCAGCAGCCGGACTAGCGGGACCCCATCCTACAATGAGCAGTTCTTC	CASSRTSGTPSYNEQFF	TRBD2	TRBJ2-1	TRBV7-6	few
TGTGCCAGCACAGACGGGCCCCTGGAAAACACCGGGGAGCTGTTTTTT	CASTDGPLENTGELFF	-	TRBJ2-2	TRBV9	few
TGTGCCAGCTCACCAGGGCGTCTCCACAATGAGCAGTTCTTC	CASSPGRLHNEQFF	-	TRBJ2-1	TRBV18	once
TGCAGTGCTAGGTCAGAGACCCAGTACTTC	CSARSETQYF	-	TRBJ2-5	TRBV20-1	many
TGCGCCAGCAGCCCGTCGAACACCGGGGAGCTGTTTTTT	CASSPSNTGELFF	-	TRBJ2-2	TRBV18	many
TGTGCCAGCAGCTTGGCGGAGATAGAGGAGACCCAGTACTTC	CASSLAEIEETQYF	-	TRBJ2-5	TRBV7-9	-
TGCGCCAGCAGCCACCAGATCGGTAGAAAAATGAACACTGAAGCTTTCTTT	CASSHQIGRKMNTEAFF	-	TRBJ1-1	TRBV4-1	-
TGTGCCAGCGGCGGCAGTTTTAATTCACCCCTCCACTTT	CASGGSFNSPLHF	-	TRBJ1-6	TRBV6-6	-
TGCAGTGCTAGAGAGCGGGGAAGCTCCTACAATGAGCAGTTCTTC	CSARERGSSYNEQFF	-	TRBJ2-1	TRBV20-1	-
TGTGCCAGCACTCGATCGGTAGCGCGGAACACCGGGGAGCTGTTTTTT	CASTRSVARNTGELFF	-	TRBJ2-2	TRBV7-2	few
TGTGCCAGCAGTTTTGTTGATCGCAATCAGCCCCAGCATTTT	CASSFVDRNQPQHF	-	TRBJ1-5	TRBV12-3/TRBV12-4	many
TGTGCCAGCAGCAGGGACAGTAACTACGAGCAGTACTTC	CASSRDSNYEQYF	TRBD1	TRBJ2-7	TRBV6-2/TRBV6-3	many
TGCAGTGCTAGAGATTTGACTAGCGGGAGGCCACTTGAGCAGTTCTTC	CSARDLTSGRPLEQFF	TRBD2	TRBJ2-1	TRBV20-1	few
TGTGCCAGCAGCTTATCTGGGCGGGAGTATCGAGAGACCCAGTACTTC	CASSLSGREYRETQYF	TRBD2	TRBJ2-5	TRBV11-2	-
TGTGCCAGCAAGGGACAGGGAATAACCGGGGAGCTGTTTTTT	CASKGQGITGELFF	TRBD1	TRBJ2-2	TRBV7-2	-
TGTGCCAGCAGCCATATAGCGGGAGGTGAAAAGATAGCCAAAAACATTCAGTACTTC	CASSHIAGGEKIAKNIQYF	TRBD2	TRBJ2-4	TRBV4-2	-
TGTGCCAGCAGCCCTAGGGGACTAGCGGGACAAAATGAGCAGTTCTTC	CASSPRGLAGQNEQFF	TRBD2	TRBJ2-1	TRBV7-2	-
TGTGCCAGCAGCTTATCCTCTGCGGGGTGGCCGACCGAGCAGTACTTC	CASSLSSAGWPTEQYF	-	TRBJ2-7	TRBV7-2	few
TGTGCCAGCAGTTTCCCAGGACAGGGGGCTTTGTCACCCCTCCACTTT	CASSFPGQGALSPLHF	TRBD1	TRBJ1-6	TRBV28	few
TGCAGTGCTAGCCCCTTTTCCGGGGCCAACGTCCTGACTTTC	CSASPFSGANVLTF	-	TRBJ2-6	TRBV20-1	-
TGTGCCAGCAGCTTGGGCCTGTTGGGGGATTACAATGAGCAGTTCTTC	CASSLGLLGDYNEQFF	-	TRBJ2-1	TRBV12-3/TRBV12-4	-
TGTGCCGTCCAGGGGGGGCGTTTAACCGGGGAGCTGTTTTTT	CAVQGGRLTGELFF	-	TRBJ2-2	TRBV6-1	-
TGTGCCAGTAAGGCTAGCGGGTACAATGAGCAGTTCTTC	CASKASGYNEQFF	TRBD2	TRBJ2-1	TRBV19	-
TGTGCCAGCAGCACGCCAGGCCGAGTGAGGGGCGGAAGCTCCTACGAGCAGTACTTC	CASSTPGRVRGGSSYEQYF	-	TRBJ2-7	TRBV11-1	-
TGCGCCAGCCAGGCCAGGACAGGGAGCATCAATGAGCAGTTCTTC	CASQARTGSINEQFF	TRBD1	TRBJ2-1	TRBV10-2	few
TGTGCCAGCGACGAGGTGGATACGCAGTATTTT	CASDEVDTQYF	-	TRBJ2-3	TRBV9	few
TGTGCCACCAGCGCCACCACCGGGGAGCTGTTTTTT	CATSATTGELFF	-	TRBJ2-2	TRBV24-1	-
TGTGCCAGCAGCGGACCGGGCGCCGAAACCTACGAGCAGTACTTC	CASSGPGAETYEQYF	-	TRBJ2-7	TRBV28	-
TGTGCCAGCGGAATCCAGGGTCTCCTTAACTACACCTTC	CASGIQGLLNYTF	-	TRBJ1-2	TRBV27	few
TGTGCCATCAGTGTTAGTAGTGGCTCCTACAATGAGCAGTTCTTC	CAISVSSGSYNEQFF	-	TRBJ2-1	TRBV10-3	many
TGCAGCGTTGATCGGCGTGAGACTAGCGGGAGGGCCAGCACAGATACGCAGTATTTT	CSVDRRETSGRASTDTQYF	TRBD2	TRBJ2-3	TRBV29-1	-
TGCAGTGCTAGGACAGGGGCCAATCAGCCCCAGCATTTT	CSARTGANQPQHF	TRBD1	TRBJ1-5	TRBV20-1	few
TGTGCCAGCACTCGGGACAGAAATTCACCCCTCCACTTT	CASTRDRNSPLHF	TRBD1	TRBJ1-6	TRBV6-1	many
TGTGCCAGCAGCCGCCCCGGAGGGATAGACGAGCAGTACTTC	CASSRPGGIDEQYF	-	TRBJ2-7	TRBV5-5	once
TGTGCCAGCAGCTTAGAGGAGAGTAGAAGAACTGAAGCTTTCTTT	CASSLEESRRTEAFF	-	TRBJ1-1	TRBV7-2	-
TGCAGCGTAACGGATAATCCCTACTACGATCAGTACTTC	CSVTDNPYYDQYF	-	TRBJ2-7	TRBV29-1	-
TGTGCCAGCAGCTTATCGGGACCGGGGAGGACCGGGGAGCTGTTTTTT	CASSLSGPGRTGELFF	-	TRBJ2-2	TRBV7-9	few
TGTGCCAGCTCACCGACGGGGAAAGGAGAGGAGACCCAGTACTTC	CASSPTGKGEETQYF	-	TRBJ2-5	TRBV18	few
TGCAGCGTTGATGGGCTAGTTGGCAATGAGCAGTTCTTC	CSVDGLVGNEQFF	-	TRBJ2-1	TRBV29-1	-
TGTGCCAGCAGGAGAGCGGGAGATGTGAATGAGCAGTTCTTC	CASRRAGDVNEQFF	TRBD2	TRBJ2-1	TRBV7-2	-
TGTGCCAGCAGCTCGGATCTTGGGGATTACGAGCAGTACTTC	CASSSDLGDYEQYF	-	TRBJ2-7	TRBV5-6	few